Listed below are T cell receptor beta chains from one sample, sequenced in a study of shared clonotypes between healthy human individuals. Profiling relied on immunoSEQ multiplex PCR, and the TCRdb table lists in-frame clones only, not all of them. The sample lists about 2.3 million clones, roughly 90% occurring once. The specimen sequenced was naive CD4+ T cells from PBMCs. These receptors were taken from a man aged 18-30 years in good health. Some clones in this sample may be carry-over from other donors' samples. The conserved cysteine and the conserved F or W are not part of the CDR3 here.

j_call,cdr3_length,v_call,cdr3_aa
TRBJ2-5,15,TRBV19,ASSVRNRDLTAETQY
TRBJ2-1,13,TRBV27,ASSLSRVSYNEQF
TRBJ2-3,12,TRBV7-9,ASSRTSGTDTQY
TRBJ2-7,14,TRBV7-6,ASSSRPGQGRGEQY
TRBJ2-1,14,TRBV5-1,ASSLSPLSSYNEQF
TRBJ2-1,11,TRBV2,ASALEGSDEQF
TRBJ2-7,15,TRBV18,ASSTGTSGTFSYEQY
TRBJ2-7,12,TRBV11-2,ASNRDRGSYEQY
TRBJ2-5,12,TRBV5-1,ASSLAGFQETQY
TRBJ2-7,14,TRBV15,ATSRDGTGGNYEQY
TRBJ2-3,11,TRBV29-1,SVSGRNTDTQY
TRBJ1-6,12,TRBV11-2,ASRGVRENSPLH
TRBJ2-6,14,TRBV15,ATSSFQGSGANVLT
TRBJ2-1,10,TRBV5-1,ASSLREQEQF
TRBJ1-1,16,TRBV23-1,ASSPPPRGAERNTEAF
TRBJ2-7,14,TRBV9,ASSVAFGRDSYEQY
TRBJ1-3,10,TRBV21-1,ASSKGGNTIY
TRBJ1-4,13,TRBV5-1,ASSLDTLRGEKLF
TRBJ2-7,13,TRBV6-5,ASSYSIAETYEQY
TRBJ2-7,15,TRBV25-1,ASRESSGSKDYYEQY
TRBJ2-2,12,TRBV11-3,ASSPGGYTGELF
TRBJ2-5,11,TRBV28,ASSFPGRETQY
TRBJ1-1,13,TRBV19,ASKTAGGMNTEAF
TRBJ1-5,14,TRBV18,ASSPTTSYSNQPQH
TRBJ1-5,13,TRBV7-2,ASSLEDRSGQPQH
TRBJ1-1,13,TRBV7-2,ASSLRRAVNTEAF
TRBJ2-1,14,TRBV18,ASSPRSSIQYNEQF